The rows below give T cell receptor beta chains drawn from one sample of a study of cytomegalovirus exposure and HLA in healthy donors. Data came from immunoSEQ multiplex PCR; TCRdb stores just in-frame clones and leaves some out. The sample has more than 200,000 clones; around 76% are singletons. Sequencing used PBMCs. These receptors were collected from a middle-aged man in good health and CMV-seropositive. Each CDR3 is given with its conserved first and last residue. The D gene is left open where the match is weak. The listing skips clone size in some rows; elsewhere it reads once, few, many or a size class.

size | J | V | D | CDR3 | DNA
once | TRBJ2-7 | TRBV7-6 | NA | CASSLGAGHSYEQYF | TGTGCCAGCAGCTTAGGTGCCGGTCACTCCTACGAGCAGTACTTC
NA | TRBJ2-3 | TRBV7-9 | NA | CASSLDRTSTDTQYF | TGTGCCAGCAGCTTGGACAGAACTAGCACAGATACGCAGTATTTT
NA | TRBJ2-2 | TRBV10-1 | TRBD1 | CASSDWDRDTGELFF | TGCGCCAGCAGTGACTGGGACAGGGACACCGGGGAGCTGTTTTTT
NA | TRBJ2-7 | TRBV27 | NA | CADRPGNNEQYF | TGTGCCGACCGACCGGGGAACAACGAGCAGTACTTC
NA | TRBJ1-2 | TRBV15 | NA | CATSGTGSVYGYTF | TGTGCCACCAGCGGAACAGGGTCGGTCTATGGCTACACCTTC
NA | TRBJ2-1 | TRBV11-2 | TRBD2 | CASSLQLAGITEQFF | TGTGCCAGCAGCTTACAACTAGCGGGTATTACGGAGCAGTTCTTC
NA | TRBJ1-1 | TRBV6-5 | NA | CASSYGAGVRTEAFF | TGTGCCAGCAGTTACGGAGCAGGGGTGAGGACTGAAGCTTTCTTT
NA | TRBJ2-1 | TRBV5-1 | TRBD2 | CASSPGGGSSYNEQFF | TGCGCCAGCAGCCCCGGCGGGGGGAGCTCCTACAATGAGCAGTTCTTC
NA | TRBJ1-5 | TRBV7-2 | NA | CASSPRGVGNQPQHF | TGTGCCAGCAGCCCGCGGGGGGTCGGTAATCAGCCCCAGCATTTT
NA | TRBJ2-7 | TRBV11-1 | NA | CASSEQVDIDEQYF | TGTGCCAGCAGCGAACAGGTGGATATCGACGAGCAGTACTTC
NA | TRBJ2-1 | TRBV10-3 | TRBD2 | CAIGTSGVNEQFF | TGTGCCATCGGGACTAGCGGAGTCAATGAGCAGTTCTTC
NA | TRBJ2-6 | TRBV7-9 | NA | CASTASGGSGANVLTF | TGTGCCAGCACCGCTTCAGGGGGGTCTGGGGCCAACGTCCTGACTTTC
NA | TRBJ1-2 | TRBV6-1 | TRBD1 | CASSQGPRQGFNGYTF | TGTGCCAGCAGTCAAGGCCCGAGACAGGGATTCAATGGCTACACCTTC
NA | TRBJ2-1 | TRBV9 | NA | CASSPRGFYNEQFF | TGTGCCAGCAGCCCTAGGGGATTCTACAATGAGCAGTTCTTC
few | TRBJ1-2 | TRBV7-9 | NA | CASSLPTGTNYGYTF | TGTGCCAGCAGCTTACCGACAGGAACTAACTATGGCTACACCTTC
NA | TRBJ2-1 | TRBV6-5 | TRBD2 | CASSYILAGTYNEQFF | TGTGCCAGCAGTTACATTCTAGCGGGTACTTACAATGAGCAGTTCTTC
few | TRBJ1-1 | TRBV7-9 | NA | CASSLGRGRETEAFF | TGTGCCAGCAGCTTAGGCCGGGGTAGGGAGACTGAAGCTTTCTTT
NA | TRBJ1-2 | TRBV7-9 | TRBD1 | CASRSRTGGAEGYTF | TGTGCCAGCAGGAGTCGGACAGGGGGCGCCGAGGGCTACACCTTC
NA | TRBJ1-5 | TRBV6-5 | NA | CASSWTTRGSNQPQHF | TGTGCCAGCAGTTGGACTACCAGAGGGAGCAATCAGCCCCAGCATTTT
NA | TRBJ1-1 | TRBV6-5 | NA | CASSSGEGTEAFF | TGTGCCAGCAGTTCAGGGGAAGGCACTGAAGCTTTCTTT
NA | TRBJ2-1 | TRBV11-2 | TRBD2 | CASSLARTSGNYNEQFF | TGTGCCAGCAGCTTAGCCAGGACTAGCGGGAACTACAATGAGCAGTTCTTC
NA | TRBJ2-1 | TRBV19 | TRBD2 | CASSGLAGGWNEQFF | TGTGCCAGTAGCGGACTAGCGGGAGGATGGAATGAGCAGTTCTTC
NA | TRBJ1-1 | TRBV6-5 | NA | CASSYGLLNTEAFF | TGTGCCAGCAGTTACGGACTCTTGAACACTGAAGCTTTCTTT
NA | TRBJ2-3 | TRBV6-5 | TRBD2 | CASRPGGRADTQYF | TGTGCCAGCAGGCCGGGGGGGCGGGCAGATACGCAGTATTTT